Ten or more counts support the clone carrying this T cell receptor beta chain. Its cognate antigen is unknown. These data are taken from a study of molecular identifiers for immune sequencing clone quantification. Background on the study: RNA, taken in replicates from 20,000 or 100,000 naive CD8 cells, was split five ways, with four sequenced.

Germline loops: CDR1 SQVTM, CDR2 ANQGSEA. This CDR3 has 14 amino acids. V lost 2 bases and J lost 6; bases outside the gene matches: 5. Findings and caveats of the study: Effector cells kept over 98% of their molecules in clones above 20 RNA copies, while naive cells kept under 1% there. Among roughly 910,000 naive cells, spiked Jurkat TCR RNA from a single cell was reportedly detectable. Highly expanded clone sizes could be underestimated through barcode sharing by identical TCR molecules.

TCRdb independently ran MiXCR on the PCR reads; one entry per CDR3 protein. In the table there are around 20,000 distinct CDR3 sequences, under 20% of which are singletons. V usage is TRBV29-1 and J usage is TRBJ2-1; 9 nucleotides match TRBD1. The sequenced sample was naive CD8+ T cells from blood, with Jurkat cell RNA spiked in. The subset is: FACS-sorted CD8+CD4-CCR7+CD45RA+ naive T cells. The source is a human donor in good health. Some libraries in this study had Jurkat cell RNA spiked in. As DNA, the CDR3 is TGCAGCGTTGAAAAGGACAGGGGTCGCAATGAGCAGTTCTTC. Translating it yields CSVEKDRGRNEQFF.